The text below deals with one TCR beta chain. This sample was taken from a study of blood T cell repertoires in COVID-19. Study details: Samples of COVID-19 (acute and convalescent) were obtained from the United States, Italy and Spain.

This CDR3 spans 14 amino acids. Germline CDR1 and CDR2: MNHEY and SVGAGI. Trimming stripped 4 bases from V and 3 bases from J, with 12 bases between. Authors' analysis steps: From reference gene primer amplification, estimates of nucleated cell counts were derived. Profiling relied on immunoSEQ multiplex PCR, and the TCRdb table lists in-frame clones only, not all of them. That table supplies the V and J calls and clone size; D and trimming were determined from the DNA. The repertoire includes 300,000 to 350,000 clones, approximately 89% of them detected once, and about 9.4% sits in the top ten. Those who participated ranged in age from 18 to 89 years and resided in some 24 US areas.

The sample taken for sequencing was PBMCs or T cells enriched from blood (not recorded which). J is TRBJ1-2 and V is TRBV6-5; D is possibly TRBD1 (5 bases). This TCR was sampled from a woman in her 30s who had recovered from COVID-19. CDR3 loop: CASSFHRRYYGYTF. The CDR3 nucleotides read TGTGCCAGCAGTTTCCACAGGAGATACTATGGCTACACCTTC.